This T cell receptor (beta chain) was sequenced for a study of cytomegalovirus exposure and HLA in healthy donors. The PCR contained 60 Vbeta and 13 Jbeta primers. The data were produced by immunoSEQ multiplex PCR, yet TCRdb's version contains in-frame clones alone and is incomplete. Among some 120,000 clones listed, over 70% were seen once. With respect to this clone: What it binds is unknown.

Findings of the study overall: Later on, an analysis found that several of the most significant clusters appeared to be linked to common viral pathogens, which included parvovirus B19. In a later analysis, TCR beta V- and J-gene trimming was associated with a missense DCLRE1C variant. Per a prior analysis, the majority of TCR beta V segments were productive roughly 87% or roughly 30% of the time.

Germline-derived CDR1 and CDR2 are GTSNPN and SVGIG (reference sequence). CDR3 size: 15 residues. Trimming removed 3 bases from V and 6 bases from J; junction bases left unmatched: 13. This chain joins TRBV30 and TRBJ1-1, with 7 nucleotides matching TRBD1. Sequencing was carried out using PBMCs. The receptor was isolated from a female donor in good health and CMV-seronegative. For the CDR3, the DNA is TGTGCCTGGAGCGGCCCCCACAGGGGTCAGGCTGAAGCTTTCTTT. The encoded protein is CAWSGPHRGQAEAFF.